The rows below give T cell receptor beta chains drawn from one sample of a study of blood T cell repertoires in COVID-19. The table came from immunoSEQ multiplex PCR; TCRdb's copy has only in-frame clones and leaves some out. The sample lists hundreds of thousands of clones, 83% occurring once. Material for sequencing was peripheral blood. Source of these receptors: a woman aged 50 to 60 with acute or convalescent COVID-19. Each CDR3 is given with its conserved first and last residue.

TRBV19	CASSIDTTGVGYTF
TRBV2	CASWRREDTQYF
TRBV5-6	CASSPWGAGFSTDTQYF
TRBV7-2	CASSKNGGTQYF
TRBV28	CASSLTPVYGYTF
TRBV19	CASSPDRQGSSPLHF
TRBV28	CASSLAGGQVELFF
TRBV15	CATSTLSRGKGTDTQYF
TRBV11-2	CASSGGTGYYEQYF
TRBV3-1/TRBV3-2	CASSQEGQGGNSPLHF
TRBV25-1	CASNGGFSTEAFF
TRBV5-1	CASSGTGLNEQFF
TRBV4-1	CASSQQTGRWTEAFF
TRBV6-5	CASTQGQGRSPLHF
TRBV29-1	CSVGGGAGELFF
TRBV4-1	CASSQAQEKLFF
TRBV19	CASSTRDSATNEKLFF
TRBV5-4	CASRPGLAGELETQYF
TRBV18	CASSRTGKVGELFF
TRBV7-2	CASSLNRVTNSPLHF
TRBV7-9	CASSPGQGRDSPLHF
TRBV6-2/TRBV6-3	CASSYGRVTNEKLFF
TRBV5-4	CASSSNLFEGGVPSKYF
TRBV6-5	CASRKGLYGYTF
TRBV29-1	CSVGLRWDTPPETQYF
TRBV7-2	CASSPGGRVTDTQYF
TRBV18	CASSIQGIETEAFF
TRBV19	CASSMTGEVEKLFF
TRBV29-1	CSALQGLDTQYF
TRBV11-3	CASSLLSGGEQYF
TRBV5-4	CASRRDQGRFAEAFF
TRBV5-1	CASSLAPSALGGLQNIQYF
TRBV27	CASSDRDSNQPQHF
TRBV9	CASTQGQGIYGYTF
TRBV28	CASSPGREQYF
TRBV11-2	CASSLVGTVNSPLHF
TRBV23-1	CASSQSSPIAGGEQYF
TRBV7-9	CASSFRVPEQYF
TRBV28	CASSPSISYDEQYF
TRBV7-2	CASSLGQYNQPQHF
TRBV4-1	CASSLPGQGATGNTIYF
TRBV27	CASSLAGVGYGYTF
TRBV24-1	CATSNRGNQPQHF
TRBV30	CAWHEGAFVAFF
TRBV2	CASRPGTSNTGELFF